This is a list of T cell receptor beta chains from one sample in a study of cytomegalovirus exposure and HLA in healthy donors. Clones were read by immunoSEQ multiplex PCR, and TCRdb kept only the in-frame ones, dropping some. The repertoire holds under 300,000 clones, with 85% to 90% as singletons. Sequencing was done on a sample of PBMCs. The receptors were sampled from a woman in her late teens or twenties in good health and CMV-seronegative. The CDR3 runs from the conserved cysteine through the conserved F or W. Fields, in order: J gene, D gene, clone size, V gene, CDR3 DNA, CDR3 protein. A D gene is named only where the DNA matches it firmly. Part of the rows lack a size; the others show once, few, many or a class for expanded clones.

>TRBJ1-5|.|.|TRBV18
TGTGCCAGCTCAACAGGGTTAAATCAGCCCCAGCATTTT
CASSTGLNQPQHF
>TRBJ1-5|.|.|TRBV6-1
TGTGCCAGCAGATTCAATGGCAATCAGCCCCAGCATTTT
CASRFNGNQPQHF
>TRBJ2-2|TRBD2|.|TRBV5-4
TGTGCCAGCAGGTCCGGACTAGCGGGGCACACCGGGGAGCTGTTTTTT
CASRSGLAGHTGELFF
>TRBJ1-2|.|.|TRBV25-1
TGTGCCAGCAGTGACAGGGTGGCCTATGGCTACACCTTC
CASSDRVAYGYTF
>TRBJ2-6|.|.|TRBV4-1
TGCGCCAGCAGCCAGGGACTTACGGGGGCCAACGTCCTGACTTTC
CASSQGLTGANVLTF
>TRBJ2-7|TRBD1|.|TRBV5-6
TGTGCCAGCAGCTGGCCTCCGGGACAGGGTCTCCACGAGCAGTACTTC
CASSWPPGQGLHEQYF
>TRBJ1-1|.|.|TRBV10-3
TGTGCCATCAGTTCCGGGGGAATGAACACTGAAGCTTTCTTT
CAISSGGMNTEAFF
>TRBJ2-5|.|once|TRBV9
TGTGCCAGCAGCCTCCAGGGACAACTCCAAGAGACCCAGTACTTC
CASSLQGQLQETQYF
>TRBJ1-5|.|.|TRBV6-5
TGTGCCAGCAGTTACAAAGGCGGATTCGATCAGCCCCAGCATTTT
CASSYKGGFDQPQHF
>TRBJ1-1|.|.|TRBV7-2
TGTGCCAGCAGCTCCCCATGGAGGCCCGATGAAGCTTTCTTT
CASSSPWRPDEAFF
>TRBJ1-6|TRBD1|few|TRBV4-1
TGCGCCAGCAGCCCGGGACAGTATAATTCACCCCTCCACTTT
CASSPGQYNSPLHF
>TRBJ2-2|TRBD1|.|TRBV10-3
TGTGCCATCAGTGGCATGCGACAGGGAACGAACACCGGGGAGCTGTTTTTT
CAISGMRQGTNTGELFF
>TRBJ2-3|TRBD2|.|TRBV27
TGTGCCAGCAGTTTACTAGGGAGTAGCGGGGGTCAGCGAGATACGCAGTATTTT
CASSLLGSSGGQRDTQYF
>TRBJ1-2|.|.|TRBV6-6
TGTGCCAGCAGTTTGGACAAGGGGCTTTTCTATGGCTACACCTTC
CASSLDKGLFYGYTF
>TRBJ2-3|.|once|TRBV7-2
TGTGCCAGCAGCTCCACTAGCATTAGCACAGATACGCAGTATTTT
CASSSTSISTDTQYF
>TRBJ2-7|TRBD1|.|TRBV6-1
TGTGCCAGCAGTGATGAGGGACAGGGAGATTACGAGCAGTACTTC
CASSDEGQGDYEQYF
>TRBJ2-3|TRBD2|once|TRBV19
TGTGCCACTAATCTAGCGGGGGGGTGGACAGATACGCAGTATTTT
CATNLAGGWTDTQYF
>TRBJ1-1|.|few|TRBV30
TGTGCAAGCGGGGGGCCGTGGGCTGAAGCTTTCTTT
CASGGPWAEAFF
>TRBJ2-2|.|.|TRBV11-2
TGTGCCAGCAGCCTCCCCAGGGGCGAAACCGGGGAGCTGTTTTTT
CASSLPRGETGELFF
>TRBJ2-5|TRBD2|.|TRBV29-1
TGCAGCGTAGGATCCGGGACTAGCGGGCAAGAGACCCAGTACTTC
CSVGSGTSGQETQYF
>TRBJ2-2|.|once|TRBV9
TGTGCCAGCAGCACCCGGGGAGGCGGGGAGCTGTTTTTT
CASSTRGGGELFF
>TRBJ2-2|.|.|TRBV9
TGTGCCAGCAGCGTAGAAGGGGGAGGGCACCCGAACACCGGGGAGCTGTTTTTT
CASSVEGGGHPNTGELFF
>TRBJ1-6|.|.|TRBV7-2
TGTGCCAGCAGTTACCCGGGACACTATAATTCACCCCTCCACTTT
CASSYPGHYNSPLHF
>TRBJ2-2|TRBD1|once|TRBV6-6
TGTGCCAGCAGTTCACGCAGGGGGCTTAGTACCGGGGAGCTGTTTTTT
CASSSRRGLSTGELFF
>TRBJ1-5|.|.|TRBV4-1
TGCGCCAGCAGCCTTTCCCCCGGGCAGGGGAGCAATCAGCCCCAGCATTTT
CASSLSPGQGSNQPQHF
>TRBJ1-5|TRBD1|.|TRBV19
TGTGCCAGTAGTATTACAGGGGGGCGCAATCAGCCCCAGCATTTT
CASSITGGRNQPQHF
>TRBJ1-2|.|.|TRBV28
TGTGCCAGCAGTTTAGACTTGGCGGATCTAACTCGGGGCTACACCTTC
CASSLDLADLTRGYTF
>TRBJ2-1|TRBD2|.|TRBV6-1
TGTGCCAGCAGTGAAGCGAGCGGGGGGGCCAATGAGCAGTTCTTC
CASSEASGGANEQFF
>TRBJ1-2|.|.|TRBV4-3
TGCGCCAGCAGCCTACGGGGGGCTAACTATGGCTACACCTTC
CASSLRGANYGYTF
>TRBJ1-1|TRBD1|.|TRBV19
TGTGCCAGTAGTGTCGGGACAGGGTGGGACACTGAAGCTTTCTTT
CASSVGTGWDTEAFF
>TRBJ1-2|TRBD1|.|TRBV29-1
TGCAGCGTGGGGGACAGGGGGCACAATGGCTACACCTTC
CSVGDRGHNGYTF
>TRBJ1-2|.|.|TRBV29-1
TGCAGCGTTGAAGACTCAGGGGACCTCTATGGCTACACCTTC
CSVEDSGDLYGYTF
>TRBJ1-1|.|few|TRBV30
TGTGCCTGGAACCGCCCGGGGTACACTGAAGCTTTCTTT
CAWNRPGYTEAFF
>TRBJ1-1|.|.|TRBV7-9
TGTGCCAGCAGCTTACTTGGTGGTACAGTTCTTACGGACACTGAAGCTTTCTTT
CASSLLGGTVLTDTEAFF
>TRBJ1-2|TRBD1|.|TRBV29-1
TGCAGCGTTGAACAAGGGGGCGTCTATGGCTACACCTTC
CSVEQGGVYGYTF
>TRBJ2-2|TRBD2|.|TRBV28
TGTGCCAGCAGTCCCCACTGGACTAGCGGGGGGAACACCGGGGAGCTGTTTTTT
CASSPHWTSGGNTGELFF
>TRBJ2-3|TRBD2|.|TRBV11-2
TGTGCCAGCAGCTTTGGTCAGTTAAGCGGGGGGATAAAAGATACGCAGTATTTT
CASSFGQLSGGIKDTQYF